These 14 T cell receptor beta chains were sequenced from one sample in a study of T cells in Graves' hyperthyroidism and ophthalmopathy. Amplified TCR beta CDR3 regions derived from RNA transcripts. The HTBI set primed first-round TCR CDR3 RT-PCR. TCRdb analysed the multiplex PCR reads with MiXCR anew, one entry per CDR3 protein. Altogether hundreds of thousands of distinct CDR3 sequences are present, roughly 15% being singletons, with the ten largest covering under 15%. What was sequenced was blood. These receptors all stem from a man in his late teens or twenties with Graves' ophthalmopathy.

This clonotype appeared a few times. This rearrangement joins TRBV5-8 to TRBJ2-3; D may be TRBD2 (6 bases). The germline V gene has CDR1 SGHTS and CDR2 YDEGEE. Trimming stripped 1 base from V and 4 bases from J, with 10 bases between. The CDR3 spans 14 residues. The CDR3 coding sequence is TGTGCCAGCAGCTTGACTAGCCCCGCAGATACGCAGTATTTT. Translated, it gives CASSLTSPADTQYF.

This clonotype occurred many times. The chain joins TRBV18 to TRBJ1-2; the D is unclear. The CDR3 has 15 residues. The V gene lost 2 bases and the J gene lost 5 bases, with 15 bases spanning the gap. Germline V gene data show CDR1 as KGHSH and CDR2 as LQKENI. CDR3: CASSPDPPLLYGYTF. Written as DNA, the CDR3 is TGTGCCAGCTCACCAGACCCACCCTTATTATATGGCTACACCTTC.

This clonotype was detected many times. The genes are TRBV6-1 and TRBJ1-1, with D possibly TRBD1 on 5 matching bases. Trimming took 3 bases from V and 5 from J, leaving 13 bases between them. CDR1 is MNHNS and CDR2 is SASEGT in the germline V gene. The CDR3 loop spans 14 amino acids. The CDR3 reads CASSERTGRTEAFF. The DNA of the CDR3 is TGTGCCAGCAGTGAGCGTACAGGACGGACTGAAGCTTTCTTT.

This clonotype was observed at least ten times. V and J are TRBV7-8 and TRBJ2-1, with unresolved D. Deletions cut 2 bases from V and 2 bases from J, with 13 bases between. CDR1 is SGHVS, CDR2 FQNEAQ, per germline. The CDR3 is 16 amino acids. The CDR3 here is CASSLPGSWAYNEQFF. The CDR3 DNA reads as TGTGCCAGCAGCTTACCCGGTTCTTGGGCCTACAATGAGCAGTTCTTC.

There are many counts of this clonotype. The rearrangement uses TRBV18 and TRBJ2-1; 12 nucleotides line up with TRBD2. The CDR3 length is 15 residues. Trimming at V came to 8 bases and at J to 9 bases, leaving 11 bases not matched to a gene. From germline, CDR1 is KGHSH and CDR2 LQKENI. The CDR3 loop is CASLEGLAGSGEQFF. For the CDR3, the DNA is TGTGCCAGCCTGGAGGGACTAGCGGGTTCTGGTGAGCAGTTCTTC. Full variable domain (rest looked up from reference TRBV18 and TRBJ2-1): NAGVMQNPRHLVRRRGQEARLRCSPMKGHSHVYWYRQLPEEGLKFMVYLQKENIIDESGMPKERFSAEFPKEGPSILRIQQVVRGDSAAYFCASLEGLAGSGEQFFGPGTRLTVL.

This clonotype was picked up many times. For the CDR3, the DNA is TGTGCCAGCAGCTTACGGGAGGGTGAAAAACTGTTTTTT. This translates into CASSLREGEKLFF. The rearrangement uses TRBV7-6 and TRBJ1-4; no definite D call. This CDR3 comprises 13 residues. Deletions cut 2 bases from V and 7 bases from J, with 8 bases between. In germline, CDR1 is SGHVS, CDR2 FNYEAQ.

This clonotype was counted ten times or more. This chain joins TRBV20-1 and TRBJ1-4; D is possibly TRBD1 (6 bases). This CDR3 is 15 amino acids long. Trimming took 3 bases from V and 8 from J, leaving 19 bases between them. The V gene's germline CDR1 is DFQATT and CDR2 SNEGSKA (reference sequence). The DNA for the CDR3 is TGCAGTGCTAGGATTAAAGGGGGTCTAGTCGAAAAACTGTTTTTT. The encoded protein is CSARIKGGLVEKLFF.

This sequence joins TRBV24-1 and TRBJ2-3; D may correspond to TRBD1 or TRBD2 (5 bases each). Trimming cost V 1 base and J 5 bases, with 9 bases left between them. Germline V gene sequence: CDR1 KGHDR, CDR2 SFDVKD. The CDR3 runs 14 residues. CDR3 DNA: TGTGCCACCAGTGATTTTCGTGGGGGAGATACGCAGTATTTT. This encodes CATSDFRGGDTQYF.

This chain joins TRBV20-1 and TRBJ1-5; TRBD1 matches 10 bases. CDR3 length: 14 amino acids. Germline CDR1 and CDR2: DFQATT and SNEGSKA (reference sequence). With V trimmed by 3 bases and J by 3 bases, 2 bases remained unmatched. DNA for the CDR3: TGCAGTGCTAGGGGACAGGGGACCAATCAGCCCCAGCATTTT. Its protein product is CSARGQGTNQPQHF.

Notes on this clonotype: A clone one base away is much larger, so this may be a read error. V and J are TRBV5-1 and TRBJ1-2, with TRBD1 matching over 8 bases. This CDR3 has 13 residues. Per the germline V gene, CDR1 is SGHRS and CDR2 is YFSETQ. The CDR3 DNA sequence: TGCGCCAACAGCGACGGACAGGGAAATGGCTACACCTTC. It codes for CANSDGQGNGYTF.

This clonotype was detected many times. This sequence joins TRBV2 and TRBJ2-1, with a tentative D call TRBD1 (6 bases). From germline, CDR1 is SNHLY and CDR2 FYNNEI. CDR3 length: 14 residues. V was shortened by 4 bases and J by 10 bases, with 17 bases between the two germline ends. The CDR3 coding sequence is TGTGCCAGCAGTGTGAGACCCTCTACAGGGGAGCAGTTCTTC. Translating it yields CASSVRPSTGEQFF.

In DNA form, the CDR3 reads TGTGCCAGCAGTTCCCCCAGGGGGCTCACAGATACGCAGTATTTT. Protein: CASSSPRGLTDTQYF. The J gene is TRBJ2-3, the V gene TRBV27; TRBD1 matches at 8 bases. The V gene end was trimmed by 4 bases and the J gene end by 2 bases; junction bases not matched to a gene: 5. CDR1 is MNHEY, CDR2 SMNVEV, per germline (reference sequence). The CDR3 runs to 15 residues.

The table lists this clonotype with many counts. This chain links TRBV5-1 with TRBJ2-1; D may correspond to TRBD1 or TRBD2 (5 bases each). Trimming pared 4 bases from V and 7 bases from J, leaving 24 bases between. Germline V gene lookup returns CDR1 SGHRS and CDR2 YFSETQ. This CDR3 spans 17 amino acids. The CDR3 spells CASSKRGPGTRGNEQFF. DNA for the CDR3: TGCGCCAGCAGCAAAAGGGGCCCCGGGACCCGGGGAAATGAGCAGTTCTTC.

The chain has TRBV30 and TRBJ1-2; TRBD1 aligns across 7 bases. Trimming cost V 8 bases and J 4 bases; bases outside gene matches: 7. The CDR3 totals 12 residues. In germline, CDR1 is GTSNPN, CDR2 SVGIG (reference sequence). The CDR3: CAVTGWAYGYTF. The CDR3, as DNA: TGTGCCGTGACAGGGTGGGCCTATGGCTACACCTTC. The full variable domain, rest sourced from reference TRBV30 and TRBJ1-2, is SQTIHQWPATLVQPVGSPLSLECTVEGTSNPNLYWYRQAAGRGLQLLFYSVGIGQISSEVPQNLSASRPQDRQFILSSKKLLLSDSGFYLCAVTGWAYGYTFGSGTRLTVV.